This entry is about one TCR beta chain. Its antigen is undetermined. The V gene's germline CDR1 is MGHDK and CDR2 SYGVNS. Trimming took 3 bases from V and 14 from J, leaving 20 bases between them. This CDR3 has 15 amino acids. This entry comes from a study of T cell repertoires in cytomegalovirus infection. TCRdb re-called the reads with MiXCR, one entry per CDR3 protein. In the table there are approximately 34,000 distinct CDR3 sequences, approximately 52% of which are singletons. Study outcomes and limitations: CMV-specific HLA-C-restricted TCR beta clonotypes dominated the ex vivo response. Carriers of CMV and the relevant HLA type were discriminated by public TCR beta frequency.

Here the sequenced sample was CD8+ T cells from cultured PBMCs, taken from culture after CMV antigen stimulation. This chain connects TRBV25-1 to TRBJ1-6; tentative D call: TRBD1 (6 bases). The TCR comes from a human donor in good health (CMV status not recorded). Some clones in this sample may be carry-over from other donors' samples. In DNA form, the CDR3 reads TGTGCCAGCAGTGATGAAGGGGACACCGCAGGATCCCTCCACTTT. Its protein is CASSDEGDTAGSLHF.